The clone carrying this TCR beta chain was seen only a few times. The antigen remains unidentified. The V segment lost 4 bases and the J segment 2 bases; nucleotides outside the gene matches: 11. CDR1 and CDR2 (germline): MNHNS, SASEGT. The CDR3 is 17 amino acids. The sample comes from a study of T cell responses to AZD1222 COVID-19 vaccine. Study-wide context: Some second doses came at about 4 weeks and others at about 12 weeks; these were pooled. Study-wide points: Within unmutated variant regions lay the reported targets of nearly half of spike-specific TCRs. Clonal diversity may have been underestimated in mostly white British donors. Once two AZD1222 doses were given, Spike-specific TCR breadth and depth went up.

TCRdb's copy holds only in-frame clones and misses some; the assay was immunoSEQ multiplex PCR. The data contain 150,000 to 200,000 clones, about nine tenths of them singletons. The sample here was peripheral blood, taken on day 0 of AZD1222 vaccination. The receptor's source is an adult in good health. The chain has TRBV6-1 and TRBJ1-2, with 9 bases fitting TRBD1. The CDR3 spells CASSGLFGTGQNYGYTF. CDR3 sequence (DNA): TGTGCCAGCAGTGGCCTATTCGGGACAGGGCAAAACTATGGCTACACCTTC.